This T cell receptor beta chain originates from a study of T cells expressing NK-cell markers. Study-wide context: From sorted CD3+CD56+NKG2C+, CD3+CD56+NKG2C- and CD3+CD56-NKG2C+ T cells came the TCR beta repertoires.

From its re-call of the 5' RACE reads, TCRdb lists each CDR3 protein once, without DNA. This table holds about 110,000 distinct CDR3 sequences. Points from the study as a whole: Roughly six donors showed dominant NKG2C+ clonotypes comprising roughly 1.0-7.0% of their CD8+ T cells.

Comment on this clonotype: Its antigen remains unknown.

CDR3 length: 14 amino acids. CDR1 SQVTM and CDR2 ANQGSEA come from the germline V gene. This sequence joins TRBV29-1 and TRBJ2-2; TCRdb lists TRBD2, though no DNA is available to test this call. Sample: blood T cells: a sorted CD56 or NKG2C T cell subset, CD4+ or CD8+ T cells, or bulk PBMC T cells (not recorded which). This TCR was recovered from a woman aged 18 to 75 in good health. The CDR3 spells CSARGTSSTGELFF.